A selection of T cell receptor beta chains follows, all from one sample in a study of blood T cells in healthy people across ages. TCRdb itself ran the 5' RACE reads through MiXCR, one entry per CDR3 protein. This table has about 1.8 million distinct CDR3 sequences, approximately 50% appearing once. Sequenced: blood. Receptors originate from a woman in her 40s in good health. Each CDR3 is given with its conserved first and last residue. The D gene is left open where the match is weak. Only some rows state a clone size, as once, few, many or a class for expanded clones.

TRBV29-1	-	TRBJ1-1	-	CSVRWRGITEAFF	TGCAGCGTTCGATGGAGGGGGATAACTGAGGCTTTCTTT
TRBV7-2	-	TRBJ2-1	few	CASSPGQQETQFF	TGTGCCAGCAGCCCCGGACAGCAAGAGACCCAGTTCTTC
TRBV10-3	-	TRBJ1-4	-	CAISGATNEKLFF	TGTGCCATCAGTGGCGCAACTAATGAAAAACTGTTTTTT
TRBV6-5	-	TRBJ1-2	once	CASSSILKGGDGYTF	TGTGCCAGCAGCTCGATTCTGAAGGGGGGGGATGGCTACACCTTC
TRBV5-6	-	TRBJ2-7	-	CASSPGTGIDYEQYF	TGTGCCAGCAGCCCGGGAACTGGGATAGACTACGAGCAGTACTTC
TRBV5-6	-	TRBJ1-4	-	CASRRRGAANEKLFF	TGTGCCAGCAGGCGGCGGGGCGCCGCTAATGAAAAACTGTTTTTT
TRBV12-3/TRBV12-4	-	TRBJ2-3	-	CASSLRTAQFTDTQYF	TGTGCCAGCAGTCTACGTACGGCCCAGTTCACAGATACGCAGTATTTT
TRBV13	-	TRBJ2-7	-	CASSLAYPGGRCYEQYF	TGTGCCAGCAGCTTAGCATACCCCGGCGGTCGGTGCTACGAGCAGTACTTC
TRBV24-1	-	TRBJ1-2	-	CATSDPGRGGNYGYTF	TGTGCCACCAGTGATCCCGGACGTGGCGGGAACTATGGCTACACCTTC
TRBV9	-	TRBJ2-5	-	CASSVGTAHQETQYF	TGTGCCAGCAGCGTAGGAACGGCCCACCAAGAGACCCAGTACTTC
TRBV9	TRBD1	TRBJ1-2	-	CASSPTTGSGGYTF	TGTGCCAGCAGCCCGACGACAGGGTCAGGAGGCTACACCTTC
TRBV12-3/TRBV12-4	TRBD1	TRBJ2-7	few	CASSKPGTEIEQYF	TGTGCCAGCAGCAAACCCGGGACAGAGATCGAGCAGTACTTC
TRBV19	-	TRBJ2-1	-	CASSIGLTEQFF	TGTGCCAGTAGTATTGGACTAACTGAGCAGTTCTTC
TRBV5-5	TRBD1	TRBJ2-6	-	CASSLMPGQGSGANVLTF	TGTGCCAGCAGCCTGATGCCGGGACAGGGGAGTGGGGCCAACGTCCTGACTTTC
TRBV4-2	TRBD1	TRBJ2-5	-	CASSPDRANNEQYF	TGTGCCAGCAGCCCCGACAGGGCTAACAATGAGCAGTACTTC
TRBV6-1	TRBD2	TRBJ2-3	-	CASRRDPGGDTQYF	TGTGCCAGCAGGAGGGATCCGGGAGGAGATACGCAGTATTTT
TRBV4-3	-	TRBJ2-3	-	CASSQDAPGSRGTDTQYF	TGCGCCAGCAGCCAAGATGCGCCGGGGAGTAGGGGCACAGATACGCAGTATTTT
TRBV28	TRBD1	TRBJ1-2	-	CASISMNRGHGYTF	TGTGCCAGCATTTCCATGAACAGGGGCCATGGCTACACCTTC
TRBV5-1	-	TRBJ2-5	-	CASSFGGSQEAQYF	TGCGCCAGCAGCTTTGGGGGATCCCAAGAGGCCCAGTACTTC
TRBV20-1	TRBD1	TRBJ1-5	-	CSAMGQGMYSNQPQHF	TGCAGTGCTATGGGACAGGGCATGTATAGCAATCAGCCCCAGCATTTT
TRBV2	TRBD1	TRBJ2-3	few	CASSGQGKDTQYF	TGTGCCAGCAGTGGACAGGGGAAAGATACGCAGTATTTT
TRBV4-3	-	TRBJ2-1	few	CASSQDGSIYEQFF	TGCGCCAGCAGCCAAGATGGGTCTATCTATGAGCAGTTCTTC
TRBV4-2	TRBD2	TRBJ2-5	few	CASSRPGSGGYETQYF	TGTGCCAGCAGCCGGCCGGGTAGCGGGGGTTACGAGACCCAGTACTTC
TRBV5-1	-	TRBJ2-1	-	CASSYTIFGSNEQFF	TGCGCCAGCAGCTATACTATATTCGGTTCCAATGAGCAGTTCTTC
TRBV29-1	-	TRBJ2-5	-	CSVERPAVETQYF	TGCAGCGTTGAAAGGCCAGCCGTAGAGACCCAGTACTTC
TRBV4-3	-	TRBJ1-2	few	CASSQDPGASYGYTF	TGCGCCAGCAGCCAAGACCCGGGTGCGTCGTATGGCTACACCTTC
TRBV6-2/TRBV6-3	-	TRBJ2-2	-	CASSIGQFGELFF	TGTGCCAGCAGTATCGGACAGTTCGGGGAGCTGTTTTTT
TRBV6-6	TRBD1	TRBJ2-7	-	CASSYSRGTGQEQYF	TGTGCCAGCAGTTACTCGAGAGGGACAGGGCAAGAGCAGTACTTC
TRBV7-9	TRBD1	TRBJ1-2	few	CASSFALTGGDYGYTF	TGTGCCAGCAGCTTCGCCCTAACAGGGGGCGACTATGGCTACACCTTC
TRBV29-1	TRBD1	TRBJ2-4	-	CSGGQGSIQYF	TGCAGCGGGGGACAGGGGTCCATTCAGTACTTC
TRBV7-8	-	TRBJ2-7	few	CASSLGAGPSYEQYF	TGTGCCAGCAGCTTAGGAGCTGGACCCTCCTACGAGCAGTACTTC